This record looks at one TCR beta chain sequence and its context. Its antigen is not known. The sample is drawn from a study of OX40 agonist ivuxolimab in advanced cancers. General study points: In the 0.1 to 3.0 mg/kg range, CD4+ and CD8+ blood T cells had expanded clonally by week 6.

After removal of 4 bases from V and 1 base from J, the junction contained 1 base not matched to a gene. Germline CDR1 reads SEHNR; CDR2 reads FQNEAQ (reference sequence). The CDR3 has 16 residues. The table came from immunoSEQ multiplex PCR; TCRdb's copy has only in-frame clones and leaves some out. This sample carries tens of thousands of clones, 80% to 95% of them seen once, and the ten largest clones take over 9.5%. This clonotype was obtained from an adult with an advanced solid tumor such as melanoma, head and neck, liver or kidney cancer. The specimen was CD4+ or CD8+ T cells sorted from blood, collected in a trial of the OX40 agonist ivuxolimab. The chain employs TRBV7-9 and TRBJ1-4; TRBD1 aligns across 12 bases. CDR3 nucleotides: TGTGCCAGCAGCTGGGACAGGGGGCTAACTAATGAAAAACTGTTTTTT. This translates into CASSWDRGLTNEKLFF.